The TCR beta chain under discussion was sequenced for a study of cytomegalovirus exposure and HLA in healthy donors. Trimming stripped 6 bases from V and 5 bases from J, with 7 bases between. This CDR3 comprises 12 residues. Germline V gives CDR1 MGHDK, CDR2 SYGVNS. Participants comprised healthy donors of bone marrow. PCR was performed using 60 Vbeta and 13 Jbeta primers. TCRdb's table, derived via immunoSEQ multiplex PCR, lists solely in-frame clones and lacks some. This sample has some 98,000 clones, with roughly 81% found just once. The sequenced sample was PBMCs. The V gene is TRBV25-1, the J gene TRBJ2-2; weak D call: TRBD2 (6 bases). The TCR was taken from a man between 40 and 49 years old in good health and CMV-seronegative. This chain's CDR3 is CASRRETGELFF. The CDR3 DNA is TGTGCCAGCAGGCGGGAAACCGGGGAGCTGTTTTTT.